Shown below are 5 T cell receptor beta chains from a single sample sequenced in a study of shared clonotypes between healthy human individuals. TCRdb keeps only in-frame clones here, not all; method: immunoSEQ multiplex PCR. This sample yields about 680,000 clones, of which around three quarters are seen a single time; roughly 2% belongs to the top ten. The sample taken for sequencing was memory CD4+ T cells sorted from blood. The subset here: CD45RA-negative fraction. The receptors originated from a woman aged 30 to 39 in good health.

As for this clone: At the DNA level, this CDR3 is encoded by other sequences in the same sample as well. This chain joins TRBV6-5 and TRBJ2-7, with D perhaps assigned TRBD1 or TRBD2 (6 bases each). The CDR3 consists of 15 residues. Per germline, CDR1 MNHEY and CDR2 SVGAGI. Between the trimmed V and J ends, which lost 2 bases and 3 bases, there was a span of 14 bases. The CDR3 region is CASSYTGGLGYEQYF. CDR3 coding DNA: TGTGCCAGCAGTTACACCGGGGGCTTGGGCTACGAGCAGTACTTC.

V gene TRBV10-1 combines with J gene TRBJ1-1; D is uncertain. CDR3 length: 13 residues. Deletions cut 2 bases from V and 8 bases from J, with 12 bases between. Germline assignment: CDR1 WNHNN and CDR2 SYGVQD (reference sequence). CDR3 protein: CASSENGDSEAFF. CDR3 DNA: TGCGCCAGCAGTGAGAATGGGGATTCAGAAGCTTTCTTT.

Worth noting for this clone: A far larger clone is a single base away, which makes a read error likely. The same CDR3 is also encoded by other DNA sequences in this sample. This chain connects TRBV14 to TRBJ2-7, with D unresolved. The CDR3 length is 11 residues. The V gene lost 3 bases and the J gene lost 2 bases, with 2 bases spanning the gap. Germline V CDR1 and CDR2: SGHDN, FVKESK. The chain's CDR3 is CASSQTYEQYF. The CDR3 coding sequence is TGTGCCAGCAGCCAGACCTACGAGCAGTACTTC.

The rearrangement links TRBV5-4 to TRBJ1-5; D unresolved. V lost 4 bases and J 5 bases, leaving 10 bases between the germline ends. Per germline, CDR1 SGHNT and CDR2 YYREEE (reference sequence). There are 13 residues in the CDR3. This chain's CDR3 is CASSPTPYQPQHF. DNA of the CDR3: TGTGCCAGCAGCCCAACGCCTTATCAGCCCCAGCATTTT.

The chain recombines TRBV28 with TRBJ1-2; TRBD1 matches 8 bases. Germline V CDR1 and CDR2: MDHEN, SYDVKM. There are 14 residues in the CDR3. V shed 6 bases, J shed 4 bases, and the junction held 7 bases outside the gene matches. In DNA, the CDR3 is TGTGCCAGCAGGTTCACAGGGGGAGTCTATGGCTACACCTTC. Protein sequence: CASRFTGGVYGYTF.